This TCR beta chain comes out of a study of shared clonotypes between healthy human individuals. This CDR3 is 13 amino acids long. Trimming stripped 4 bases from V and 1 base from J, with 9 bases between. Germline lookup yields CDR1 SGHDT and CDR2 YYEEEE. In the original analysis: Filtering differed for immunoSEQ, which gave only junction sequences without quality scores. Method: immunoSEQ multiplex PCR; TCRdb's copy keeps in-frame clones and lacks some. From that table come the V and J calls and clone size; the DNA was used to work out D and trimming. The table lists 2 million or so clones, 85% to 95% of them singletons. Of note for this clone: Its matching antigen is unknown. Other DNA sequences in the sample encode the same CDR3.

Findings and caveats of the study: The generation probabilities recorded for non-shared clonotypes fell below those of clonotypes shared by all four donors. Blood was the only sampled material, and tissue repertoires likely differ. Limited genetic and exposure-history diversity came from having few donors.

The clonotype comes from a man aged 18 to 29 in good health. Sample: naive CD4+ T cells sorted from blood. The subset here: CD45RA+ positively selected. This chain links TRBV5-6 with TRBJ2-7, with D uncertain. CDR3 residues: CASSPGPSYEQYF. CDR3 coding DNA: TGTGCCAGCAGCCCCGGTCCTTCCTACGAGCAGTACTTC.